What follows describes a single T cell receptor beta chain. Its cognate antigen is unknown. The sample originates from a study of cytomegalovirus exposure and HLA in healthy donors. Study at large: There were nearly 120 million unique TCR beta sequences, drawn from around 180 million T cells, in an earlier analysis.

Use of 60 Vbeta and 13 Jbeta primers characterized the PCR. Sequencing was performed with immunoSEQ multiplex PCR; in TCRdb, only in-frame clones are kept and a portion is missing. The sample lists fewer than 200,000 clones; 60% to 80% were seen once. Findings and limits, study-wide: Most TCR beta V segments were productive about 87% or about 30% of the time in an earlier analysis. Reportedly, cytomegalovirus status was diagnosed with high sensitivity and specificity.

The germline V gene has CDR1 LNHDA and CDR2 SQIVND (reference sequence). J gave up 4 bases and V 8 bases, and 5 bases lay outside the gene matches. There are 14 residues in the CDR3. This clonotype was sampled from a woman in her forties or fifties in good health and CMV-seropositive. Sequenced input: PBMCs. The V gene is TRBV19, the J gene TRBJ2-5, with 12 bases lining up with TRBD1. CDR3: CASSGTGGLETQYF. CDR3 in DNA: TGTGCCAGTTCCGGGACAGGGGGCTTAGAGACCCAGTACTTC.